This T cell receptor beta chain originates from a study of T cell responses to AZD1222 COVID-19 vaccine. The repertoire was sequenced with immunoSEQ multiplex PCR; TCRdb's copy has only in-frame clones and lacks some. The sample consists of about 140,000 clones, 89% of them appearing once. The CDR3 is made up of 13 amino acids. Trimming shortened V by 8 bases and J by 2 bases, and 10 bases separated the two germline ends. CDR1 and CDR2 from the germline V gene are MNHEY and SVGAGI. The receptor's source is an adult in good health. This chain links TRBV6-5 with TRBJ1-5; D is possibly TRBD1 (5 bases). Source: peripheral blood, taken on day 0 of AZD1222 vaccination. This CDR3 reads CASATGGNQPQHF. The CDR3, as DNA: TGTGCCAGCGCCACAGGAGGCAATCAGCCCCAGCATTTT.